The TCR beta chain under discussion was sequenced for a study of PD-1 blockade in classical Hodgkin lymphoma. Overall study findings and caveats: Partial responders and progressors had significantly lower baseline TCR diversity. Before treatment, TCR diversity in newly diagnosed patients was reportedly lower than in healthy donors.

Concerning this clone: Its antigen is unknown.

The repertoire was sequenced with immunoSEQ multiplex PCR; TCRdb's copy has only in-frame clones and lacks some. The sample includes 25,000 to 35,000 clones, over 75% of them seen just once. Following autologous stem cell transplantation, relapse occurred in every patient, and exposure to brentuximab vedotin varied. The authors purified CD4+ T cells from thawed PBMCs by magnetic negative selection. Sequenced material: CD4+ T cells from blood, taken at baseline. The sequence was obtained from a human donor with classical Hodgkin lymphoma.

Written as DNA, the CDR3 is TGTGCCAGCAGCTTAGGAGATCAGCCCCAGCATTTT. This encodes CASSLGDQPQHF. V usage is TRBV7-2 and J usage is TRBJ1-5; the D is unclear. Trimming shortened V by 1 base and J by 5 bases, and 3 bases separated the two germline ends. Germline V CDR1 and CDR2: SGHTA, FQGNSA. This CDR3 has 12 amino acids.